The rows below give T cell receptor beta chains drawn from one sample of a study of T cells in Graves' hyperthyroidism and ophthalmopathy. Each CDR3 protein gets one entry after TCRdb re-called the multiplex PCR reads with MiXCR. The table shows hundreds of thousands of distinct CDR3 sequences, with 20% occurring only once. The sequencing sample was made of blood. These receptors all come from a man between 40 and 49 years old with Graves' ophthalmopathy. Each CDR3 is given with its conserved first and last residue. The order of the fields is D gene, J gene, V gene, clone size, CDR3 protein, CDR3 DNA. The D gene is left open where the match is weak. Only part of the rows carry a size: once, few, many, or a class if the clone is expanded.

D gene: NA; J gene: TRBJ2-5; V gene: TRBV5-1; clone size: NA; CDR3 protein: CASTSDSVKETQYF; CDR3 DNA: TGCGCCAGCACCTCGGACAGCGTAAAAGAGACCCAGTACTTC
D gene: NA; J gene: TRBJ1-2; V gene: TRBV19; clone size: few; CDR3 protein: CASSIDSLYGYTF; CDR3 DNA: TGTGCCAGTAGTATCGACAGTCTATATGGCTACACCTTC
D gene: TRBD2; J gene: TRBJ2-5; V gene: TRBV7-2; clone size: many; CDR3 protein: CASSLASGSHETQYF; CDR3 DNA: TGTGCCAGCAGCTTAGCTAGCGGGAGCCATGAGACCCAGTACTTC
D gene: NA; J gene: TRBJ2-3; V gene: TRBV18; clone size: many; CDR3 protein: CASSPPSVSTDTQYF; CDR3 DNA: TGTGCCAGCTCACCCCCTAGCGTCAGCACAGATACGCAGTATTTT
D gene: NA; J gene: TRBJ2-1; V gene: TRBV7-9; clone size: NA; CDR3 protein: CASSDIGHPRDEQFF; CDR3 DNA: TGTGCCAGCAGCGACATCGGACACCCCCGGGATGAGCAGTTCTTC
D gene: NA; J gene: TRBJ2-7; V gene: TRBV28; clone size: many; CDR3 protein: CASSPAGPPYEQYF; CDR3 DNA: TGTGCCAGCAGTCCAGCCGGGCCCCCCTACGAGCAGTACTTC
D gene: NA; J gene: TRBJ2-7; V gene: TRBV10-1; clone size: few; CDR3 protein: CASSESGGGSSYEQYF; CDR3 DNA: TGCGCCAGCAGTGAGTCGGGTGGCGGAAGCTCCTACGAGCAGTACTTC
D gene: TRBD1; J gene: TRBJ2-1; V gene: TRBV6-2/TRBV6-3; clone size: NA; CDR3 protein: CASSYEVQGAYNEQFF; CDR3 DNA: TGTGCCAGCAGTTACGAGGTACAGGGGGCCTACAATGAGCAGTTCTTC
D gene: NA; J gene: TRBJ2-7; V gene: TRBV2; clone size: many; CDR3 protein: CASERAAIGYEQYF; CDR3 DNA: TGTGCCAGCGAGAGGGCAGCTATAGGCTACGAGCAGTACTTC
D gene: NA; J gene: TRBJ2-1; V gene: TRBV5-1; clone size: NA; CDR3 protein: CASSYAWARGEQFF; CDR3 DNA: TGCGCCAGCAGCTACGCTTGGGCTCGAGGGGAGCAGTTCTTC
D gene: TRBD1; J gene: TRBJ1-6; V gene: TRBV6-1; clone size: many; CDR3 protein: CASSVTGSNSPLHF; CDR3 DNA: TGTGCCAGCAGTGTGACAGGGAGTAATTCACCCCTCCACTTT
D gene: TRBD2; J gene: TRBJ2-3; V gene: TRBV13; clone size: many; CDR3 protein: CASGDQRGGDTQYF; CDR3 DNA: TGTGCCAGTGGGGATCAGCGGGGAGGAGATACGCAGTATTTT
D gene: NA; J gene: TRBJ2-7; V gene: TRBV2; clone size: many; CDR3 protein: CASSVGGLYEQYF; CDR3 DNA: TGTGCCAGCAGTGTGGGGGGGCTCTACGAGCAGTACTTC
D gene: NA; J gene: TRBJ2-7; V gene: TRBV28; clone size: many; CDR3 protein: CASRGSDEQYF; CDR3 DNA: TGTGCCAGCCGGGGCAGTGACGAGCAGTACTTC
D gene: NA; J gene: TRBJ1-5; V gene: TRBV7-8; clone size: many; CDR3 protein: CASSPRWGDSNQPQHF; CDR3 DNA: TGTGCCAGCAGCCCGCGGTGGGGGGATAGCAATCAGCCCCAGCATTTT
D gene: NA; J gene: TRBJ1-1; V gene: TRBV5-1; clone size: many; CDR3 protein: CASRGGVNTEAFF; CDR3 DNA: TGCGCCAGCAGGGGGGGGGTAAACACTGAAGCTTTCTTT
D gene: NA; J gene: TRBJ1-3; V gene: TRBV3-1; clone size: many; CDR3 protein: CASSQRDTGNTIYF; CDR3 DNA: TGTGCCAGCAGCCAAAGGGACACCGGAAACACCATATATTTT
D gene: TRBD1; J gene: TRBJ2-4; V gene: TRBV4-3; clone size: few; CDR3 protein: CASSQEGTGVNIQYF; CDR3 DNA: TGCGCCAGCAGCCAAGAGGGGACAGGGGTTAACATTCAGTACTTC
D gene: NA; J gene: TRBJ1-1; V gene: TRBV20-1; clone size: NA; CDR3 protein: CSARDRALRTEAFF; CDR3 DNA: TGCAGTGCTAGAGATAGGGCCTTGAGGACTGAAGCTTTCTTT
D gene: TRBD2; J gene: TRBJ2-7; V gene: TRBV28; clone size: many; CDR3 protein: CASTLTSGNYEQYF; CDR3 DNA: TGTGCCAGCACCCTAACTAGCGGGAATTACGAGCAGTACTTC
D gene: NA; J gene: TRBJ2-7; V gene: TRBV20-1; clone size: many; CDR3 protein: CSAGETTNYEQYF; CDR3 DNA: TGCAGTGCTGGCGAAACCACAAATTACGAGCAGTACTTC
D gene: NA; J gene: TRBJ1-2; V gene: TRBV2; clone size: NA; CDR3 protein: CASRGVDRIRDRYTF; CDR3 DNA: TGTGCCAGCAGGGGGGTCGACAGGATAAGGGATCGCTACACCTTC
D gene: NA; J gene: TRBJ2-7; V gene: TRBV6-1; clone size: NA; CDR3 protein: CASSEARGGPYEQYF; CDR3 DNA: TGTGCCAGCAGTGAAGCGCGAGGGGGTCCCTACGAGCAGTACTTC
D gene: NA; J gene: TRBJ2-1; V gene: TRBV9; clone size: NA; CDR3 protein: CASSAHDYNEQFF; CDR3 DNA: TGTGCCAGCAGCGCCCATGATTACAATGAGCAGTTCTTC
D gene: NA; J gene: TRBJ2-7; V gene: TRBV5-1; clone size: few; CDR3 protein: CASSSGQPYEQYF; CDR3 DNA: TGCGCCAGCAGCTCAGGACAGCCCTACGAGCAGTACTTC
D gene: TRBD1; J gene: TRBJ2-7; V gene: TRBV7-8; clone size: many; CDR3 protein: CASSLGDRGYEQYF; CDR3 DNA: TGTGCCAGCAGCTTAGGGGACAGGGGCTACGAGCAGTACTTC
D gene: NA; J gene: TRBJ2-5; V gene: TRBV5-4; clone size: NA; CDR3 protein: CASSSGSYVETQYF; CDR3 DNA: TGTGCCAGCAGCTCCGGTAGCTATGTAGAGACCCAGTACTTC
D gene: TRBD1; J gene: TRBJ2-1; V gene: TRBV2; clone size: NA; CDR3 protein: CASSGQGARGNEQFF; CDR3 DNA: TGTGCCAGCAGTGGACAGGGGGCCCGGGGGAATGAGCAGTTCTTC
D gene: NA; J gene: TRBJ1-2; V gene: TRBV19; clone size: few; CDR3 protein: CASSRDSRTYGYTF; CDR3 DNA: TGTGCCAGTAGCCGTGACAGCAGAACCTATGGCTACACCTTC
D gene: NA; J gene: TRBJ1-4; V gene: TRBV4-2; clone size: few; CDR3 protein: CASSYDSATNEKLFF; CDR3 DNA: TGTGCCAGCAGCTACGATTCCGCAACTAATGAAAAACTGTTTTTT
D gene: NA; J gene: TRBJ1-5; V gene: TRBV12-3/TRBV12-4; clone size: many; CDR3 protein: CASSPTSGQPQHF; CDR3 DNA: TGTGCCAGCAGCCCAACTTCGGGTCAGCCCCAGCATTTT
D gene: NA; J gene: TRBJ1-1; V gene: TRBV5-1; clone size: many; CDR3 protein: CASALGGVDTEAFF; CDR3 DNA: TGCGCCAGCGCGCTGGGGGGGGTGGACACTGAAGCTTTCTTT